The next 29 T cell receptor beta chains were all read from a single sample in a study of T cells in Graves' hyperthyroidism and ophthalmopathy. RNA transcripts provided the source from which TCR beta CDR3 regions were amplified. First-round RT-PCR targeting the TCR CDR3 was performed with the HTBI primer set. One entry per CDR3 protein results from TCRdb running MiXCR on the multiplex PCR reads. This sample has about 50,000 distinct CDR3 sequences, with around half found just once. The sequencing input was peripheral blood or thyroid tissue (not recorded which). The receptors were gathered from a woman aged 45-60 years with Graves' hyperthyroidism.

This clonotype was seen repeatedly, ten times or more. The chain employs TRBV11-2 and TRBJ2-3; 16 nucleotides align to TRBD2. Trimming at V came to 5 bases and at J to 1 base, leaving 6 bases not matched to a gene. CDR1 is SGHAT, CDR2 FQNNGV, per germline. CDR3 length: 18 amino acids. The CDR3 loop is CASSPGLAGGPGTDTQYF. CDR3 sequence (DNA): TGTGCCAGCAGCCCGGGACTAGCGGGAGGGCCGGGCACAGATACGCAGTATTTT.

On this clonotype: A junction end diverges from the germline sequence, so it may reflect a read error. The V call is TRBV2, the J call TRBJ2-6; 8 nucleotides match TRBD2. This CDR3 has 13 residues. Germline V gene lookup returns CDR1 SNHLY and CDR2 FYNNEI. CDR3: CASLPRGGRTEAF. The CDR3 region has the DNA TGTGCCAGCCTTCCCCGGGGGGGCCGGACTGAAGCTTTC.

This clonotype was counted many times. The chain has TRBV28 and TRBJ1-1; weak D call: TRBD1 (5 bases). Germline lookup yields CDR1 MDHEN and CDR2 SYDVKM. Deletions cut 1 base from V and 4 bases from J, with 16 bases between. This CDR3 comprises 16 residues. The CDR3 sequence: CASSLYLRGECTEAFF. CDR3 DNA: TGTGCCAGCAGTTTATATTTGCGGGGCGAGTGCACTGAAGCTTTCTTT.

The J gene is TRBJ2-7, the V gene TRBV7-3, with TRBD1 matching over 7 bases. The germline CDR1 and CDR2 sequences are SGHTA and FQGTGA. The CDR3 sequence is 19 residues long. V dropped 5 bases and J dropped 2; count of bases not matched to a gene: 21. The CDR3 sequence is CASSPQGVGTEAYTYEQYF. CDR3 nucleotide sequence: TGTGCCAGCAGCCCCCAGGGGGTGGGCACTGAAGCTTATACCTACGAGCAGTACTTC. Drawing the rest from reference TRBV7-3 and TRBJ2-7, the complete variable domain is GAGVSQTPSNKVTEKGKYVELRCDPISGHTALYWYRQSLGQGPEFLIYFQGTGAADDSGLPNDRFFAVRPEGSVSTLKIQRTERGDSAVYLCASSPQGVGTEAYTYEQYFGPGTRLTVT.

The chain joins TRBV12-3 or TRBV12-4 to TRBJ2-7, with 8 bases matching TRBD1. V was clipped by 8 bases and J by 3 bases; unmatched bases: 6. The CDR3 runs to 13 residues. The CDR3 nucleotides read TGTGCCAGCTTCCAACAGGGGGACTACGAGCAGTACTTC. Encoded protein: CASFQQGDYEQYF.

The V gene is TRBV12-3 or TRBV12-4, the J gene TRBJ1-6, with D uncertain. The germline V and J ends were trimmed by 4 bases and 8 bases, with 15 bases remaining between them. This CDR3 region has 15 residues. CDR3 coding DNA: TGTGCCAGCAGTTACCTAATCCGGGCCGATTCACCCCTCCACTTT. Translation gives CASSYLIRADSPLHF.

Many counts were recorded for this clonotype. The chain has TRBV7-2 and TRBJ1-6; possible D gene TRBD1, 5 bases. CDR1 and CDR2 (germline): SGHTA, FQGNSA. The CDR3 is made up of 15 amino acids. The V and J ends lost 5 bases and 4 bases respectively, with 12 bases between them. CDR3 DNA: TGTGCCAGCAGCACCCGGGACGGATATAATTCACCCCTCCACTTT. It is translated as CASSTRDGYNSPLHF.

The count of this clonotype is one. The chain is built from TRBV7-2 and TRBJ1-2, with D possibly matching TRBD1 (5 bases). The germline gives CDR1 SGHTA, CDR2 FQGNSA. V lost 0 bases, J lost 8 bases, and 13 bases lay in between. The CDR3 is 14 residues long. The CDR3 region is CASSLATDSLGYTF. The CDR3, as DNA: TGTGCCAGCAGCTTAGCCACAGACAGTTTAGGCTACACCTTC.

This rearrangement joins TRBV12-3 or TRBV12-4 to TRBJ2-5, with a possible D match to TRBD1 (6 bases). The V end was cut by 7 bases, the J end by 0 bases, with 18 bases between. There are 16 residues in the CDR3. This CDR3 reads CASTYTTGQNQETQYF. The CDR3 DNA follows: TGTGCCAGCACTTACACGACGGGACAAAACCAAGAGACCCAGTACTTC.

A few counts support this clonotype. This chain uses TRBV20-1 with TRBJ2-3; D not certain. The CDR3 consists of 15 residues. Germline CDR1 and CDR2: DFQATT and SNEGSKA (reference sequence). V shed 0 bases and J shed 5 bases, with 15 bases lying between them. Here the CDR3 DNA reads TGCAGTGCTAGAGATCCTGCTAGAACCGGAGATACGCAGTATTTT. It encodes CSARDPARTGDTQYF.

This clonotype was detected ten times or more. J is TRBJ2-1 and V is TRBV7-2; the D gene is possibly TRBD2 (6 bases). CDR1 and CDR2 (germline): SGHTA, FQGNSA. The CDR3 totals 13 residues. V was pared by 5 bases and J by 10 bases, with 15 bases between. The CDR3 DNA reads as TGTGCCAGCAGCAACCGAATAGCGGCCGAGCAGTTCTTC. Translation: CASSNRIAAEQFF.

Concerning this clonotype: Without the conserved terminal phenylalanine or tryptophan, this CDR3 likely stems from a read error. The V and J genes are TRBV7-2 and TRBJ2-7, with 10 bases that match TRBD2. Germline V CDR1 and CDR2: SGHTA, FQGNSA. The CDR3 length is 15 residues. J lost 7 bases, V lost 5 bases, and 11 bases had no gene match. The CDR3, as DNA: TGTGCCAGCAGCCTGAGGCTAGCGGGAGTGAAAGAGCAGTACTCC. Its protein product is CASSLRLAGVKEQYS.

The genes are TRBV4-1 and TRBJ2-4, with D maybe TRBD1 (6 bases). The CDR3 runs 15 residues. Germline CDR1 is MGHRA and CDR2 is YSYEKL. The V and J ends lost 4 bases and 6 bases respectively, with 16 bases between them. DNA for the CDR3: TGCGCCAGCAGCCGTATGACAGGTGGGGGAAACATTCAGTACTTC. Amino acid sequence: CASSRMTGGGNIQYF.

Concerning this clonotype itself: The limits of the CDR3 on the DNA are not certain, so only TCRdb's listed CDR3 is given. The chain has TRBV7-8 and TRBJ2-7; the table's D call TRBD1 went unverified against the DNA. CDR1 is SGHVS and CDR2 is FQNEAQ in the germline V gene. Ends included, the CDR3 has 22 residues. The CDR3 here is CASSFYICSARDFDRSTYEQYF.

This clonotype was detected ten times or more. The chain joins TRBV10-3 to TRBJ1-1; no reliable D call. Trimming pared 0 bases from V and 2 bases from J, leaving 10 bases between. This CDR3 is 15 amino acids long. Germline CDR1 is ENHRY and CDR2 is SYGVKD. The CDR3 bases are TGTGCCATCAGTGAGTCGCCCCAACCAAACACTGAAGCTTTCTTT. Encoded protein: CAISESPQPNTEAFF.

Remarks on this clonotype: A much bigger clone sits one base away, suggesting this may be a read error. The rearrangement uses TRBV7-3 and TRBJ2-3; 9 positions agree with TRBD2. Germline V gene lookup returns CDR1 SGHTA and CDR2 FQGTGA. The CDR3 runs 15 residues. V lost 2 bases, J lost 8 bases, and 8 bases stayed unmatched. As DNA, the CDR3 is TGTGCCAGCAGCTTAGATGTAGCGGGAGCGGGTACGCAGTATTTT. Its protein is CASSLDVAGAGTQYF.

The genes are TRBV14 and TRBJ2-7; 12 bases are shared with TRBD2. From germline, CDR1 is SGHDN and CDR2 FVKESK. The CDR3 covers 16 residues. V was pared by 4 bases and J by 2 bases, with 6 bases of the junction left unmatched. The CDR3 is CASSRTSGIPPYEQYF. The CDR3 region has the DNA TGTGCCAGCAGCCGGACTAGCGGGATTCCCCCCTACGAGCAGTACTTC.

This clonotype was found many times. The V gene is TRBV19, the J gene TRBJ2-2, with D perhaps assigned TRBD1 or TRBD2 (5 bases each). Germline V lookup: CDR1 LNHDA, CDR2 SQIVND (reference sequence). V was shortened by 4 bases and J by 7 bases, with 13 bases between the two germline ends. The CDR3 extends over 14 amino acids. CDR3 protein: CASSRGSIGGELFF. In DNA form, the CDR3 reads TGTGCCAGTAGTAGGGGGAGTATTGGCGGGGAGCTGTTTTTT.

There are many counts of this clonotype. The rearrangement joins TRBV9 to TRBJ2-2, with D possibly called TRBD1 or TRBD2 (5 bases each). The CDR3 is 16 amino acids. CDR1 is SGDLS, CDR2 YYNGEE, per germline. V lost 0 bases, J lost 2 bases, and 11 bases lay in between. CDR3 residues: CASSVGGAPNTGELFF. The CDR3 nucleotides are TGTGCCAGCAGCGTAGGAGGGGCGCCCAACACCGGGGAGCTGTTTTTT.

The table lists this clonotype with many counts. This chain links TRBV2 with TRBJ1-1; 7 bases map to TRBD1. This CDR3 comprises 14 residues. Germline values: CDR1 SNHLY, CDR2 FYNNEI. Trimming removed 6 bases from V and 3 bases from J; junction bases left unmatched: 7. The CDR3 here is CASRDKTGYTEAFF. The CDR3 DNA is TGTGCCAGCAGAGACAAGACAGGGTACACTGAAGCTTTCTTT.

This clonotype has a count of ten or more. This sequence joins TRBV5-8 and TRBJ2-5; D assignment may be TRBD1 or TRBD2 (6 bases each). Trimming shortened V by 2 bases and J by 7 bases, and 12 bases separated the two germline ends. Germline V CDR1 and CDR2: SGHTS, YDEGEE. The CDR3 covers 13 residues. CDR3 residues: CASSFGGEGTQYF. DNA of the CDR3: TGTGCCAGCAGCTTCGGGGGCGAGGGGACCCAGTACTTC.

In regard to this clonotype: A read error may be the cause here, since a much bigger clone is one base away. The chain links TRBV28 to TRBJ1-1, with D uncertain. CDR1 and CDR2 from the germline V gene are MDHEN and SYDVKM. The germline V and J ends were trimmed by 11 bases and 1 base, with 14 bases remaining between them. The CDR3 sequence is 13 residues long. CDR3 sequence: CACIRSANTEAFF. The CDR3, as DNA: TGTGCCTGCATCCGGTCAGCGAACACTGAAGCTTTCTTT. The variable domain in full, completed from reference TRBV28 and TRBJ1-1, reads DVKVTQSSRYLVKRTGEKVFLECVQDMDHENMFWYRQDPGLGLRLIYFSYDVKMKEKGDIPEGYSVSREKKERFSLILESASTNQTSMYLCACIRSANTEAFFGQGTRLTVV.

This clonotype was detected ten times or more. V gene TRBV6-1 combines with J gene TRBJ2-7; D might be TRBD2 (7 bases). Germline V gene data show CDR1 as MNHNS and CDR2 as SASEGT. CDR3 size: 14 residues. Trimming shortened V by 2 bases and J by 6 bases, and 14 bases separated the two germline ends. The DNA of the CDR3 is TGTGCCAGCAGTGAATGGGGGAGGGGGACCGAGCAGTACTTC. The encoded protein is CASSEWGRGTEQYF.

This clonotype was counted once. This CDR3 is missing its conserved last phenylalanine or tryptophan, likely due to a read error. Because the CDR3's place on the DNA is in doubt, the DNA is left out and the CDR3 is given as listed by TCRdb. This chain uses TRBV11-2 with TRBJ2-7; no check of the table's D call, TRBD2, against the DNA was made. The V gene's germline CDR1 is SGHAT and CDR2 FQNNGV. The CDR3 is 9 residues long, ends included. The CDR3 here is CASSPGLAG.

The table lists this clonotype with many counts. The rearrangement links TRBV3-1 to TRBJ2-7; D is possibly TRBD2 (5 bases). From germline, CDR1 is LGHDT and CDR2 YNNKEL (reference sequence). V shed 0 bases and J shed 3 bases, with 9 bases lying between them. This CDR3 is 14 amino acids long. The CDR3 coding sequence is TGTGCCAGCAGCCAAGAGGGCGAGGGCTACGAGCAGTACTTC. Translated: CASSQEGEGYEQYF.

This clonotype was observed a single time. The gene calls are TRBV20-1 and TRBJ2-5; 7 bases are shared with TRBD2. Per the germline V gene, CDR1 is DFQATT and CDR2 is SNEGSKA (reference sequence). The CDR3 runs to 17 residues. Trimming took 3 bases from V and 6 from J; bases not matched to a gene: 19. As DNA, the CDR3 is TGCAGTGCTAGTAATCCGACTAGCTTAGTAGCGGTGAAGACCCAGTACTTC. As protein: CSASNPTSLVAVKTQYF.

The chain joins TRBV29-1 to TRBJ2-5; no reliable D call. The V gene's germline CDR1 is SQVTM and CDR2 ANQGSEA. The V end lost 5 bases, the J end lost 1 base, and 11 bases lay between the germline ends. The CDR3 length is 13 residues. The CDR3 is CSVTPHPQETQYF. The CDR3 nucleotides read TGCAGCGTTACTCCCCACCCCCAAGAGACCCAGTACTTC.

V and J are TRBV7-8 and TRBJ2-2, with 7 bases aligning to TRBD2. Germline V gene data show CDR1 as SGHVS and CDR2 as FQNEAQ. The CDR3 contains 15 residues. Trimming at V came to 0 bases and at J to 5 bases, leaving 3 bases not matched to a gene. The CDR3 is CASSLARGGTGELFF. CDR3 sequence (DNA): TGTGCCAGCAGCTTAGCTAGGGGAGGGACCGGGGAGCTGTTTTTT.

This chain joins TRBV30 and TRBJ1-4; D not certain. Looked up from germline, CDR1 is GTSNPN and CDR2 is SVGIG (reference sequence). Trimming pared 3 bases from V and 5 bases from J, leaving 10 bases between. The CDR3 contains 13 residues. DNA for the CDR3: TGTGCCTGGAGCACGGATAACAATGAAAAACTGTTTTTT. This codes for CAWSTDNNEKLFF.